The clone carrying this T cell receptor beta chain was counted once. The primer mix had 60 Vbeta and 13 Jbeta primers. TCRdb's copy holds only in-frame clones and misses some; the assay was immunoSEQ multiplex PCR. Among approximately 140,000 clones listed, less than 80% were seen once. This sample is part of a study of cytomegalovirus exposure and HLA in healthy donors. Trimming cost V 4 bases and J 5 bases, with 11 bases left between them. The CDR3 loop spans 13 amino acids. In germline, CDR1 is MNHEY, CDR2 SMNVEV (reference sequence). Sequences were obtained from PBMCs. V gene TRBV27 combines with J gene TRBJ1-2; D is possibly TRBD1 (5 bases). The sequence was collected from a woman between 50 and 59 years old in good health and CMV-seropositive. The CDR3 reads CASSSGTVYGYTF. CDR3 bases: TGTGCCAGCAGTTCAGGGACTGTTTATGGCTACACCTTC.